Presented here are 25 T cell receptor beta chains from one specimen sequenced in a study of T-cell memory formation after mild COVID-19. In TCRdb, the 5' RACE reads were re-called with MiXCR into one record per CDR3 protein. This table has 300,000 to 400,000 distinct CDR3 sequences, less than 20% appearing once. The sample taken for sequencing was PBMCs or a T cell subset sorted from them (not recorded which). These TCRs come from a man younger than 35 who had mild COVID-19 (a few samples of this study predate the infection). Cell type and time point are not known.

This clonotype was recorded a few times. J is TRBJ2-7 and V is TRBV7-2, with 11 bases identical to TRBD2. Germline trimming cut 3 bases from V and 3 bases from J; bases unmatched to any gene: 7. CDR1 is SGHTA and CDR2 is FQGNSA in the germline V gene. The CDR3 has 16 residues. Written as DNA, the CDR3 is TGTGCCAGCAGCTTCAGGTCGGGACTAGCGGACTACGAGCAGTACTTC. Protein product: CASSFRSGLADYEQYF.

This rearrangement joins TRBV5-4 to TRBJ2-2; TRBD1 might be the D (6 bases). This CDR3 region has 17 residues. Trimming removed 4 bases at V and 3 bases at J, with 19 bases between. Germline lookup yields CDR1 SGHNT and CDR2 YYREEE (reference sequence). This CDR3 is CASSPQTGGSYTGELFF. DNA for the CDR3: TGTGCCAGCAGCCCGCAGACTGGGGGCTCATACACCGGGGAGCTGTTTTTT.

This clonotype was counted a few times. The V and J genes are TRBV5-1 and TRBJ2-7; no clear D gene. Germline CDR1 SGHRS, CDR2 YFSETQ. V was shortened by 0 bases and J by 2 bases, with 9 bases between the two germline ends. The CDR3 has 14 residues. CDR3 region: CASSLGSDPYEQYF. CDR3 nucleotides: TGCGCCAGCAGCTTGGGGTCGGACCCCTACGAGCAGTACTTC.

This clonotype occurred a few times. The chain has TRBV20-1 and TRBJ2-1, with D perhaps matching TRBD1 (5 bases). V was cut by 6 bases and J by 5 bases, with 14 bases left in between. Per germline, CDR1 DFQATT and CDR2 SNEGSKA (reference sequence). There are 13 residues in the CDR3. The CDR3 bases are TGCAGTGCACCCGACAGAAGAGACAATGAGCAGTTCTTC. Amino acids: CSAPDRRDNEQFF.

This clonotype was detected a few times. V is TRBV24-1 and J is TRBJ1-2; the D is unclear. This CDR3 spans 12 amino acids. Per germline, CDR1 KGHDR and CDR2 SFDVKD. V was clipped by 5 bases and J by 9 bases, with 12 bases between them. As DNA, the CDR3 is TGTGCCACCAGTGCGCCCCTGGAAAGCTACACCTTC. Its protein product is CATSAPLESYTF.

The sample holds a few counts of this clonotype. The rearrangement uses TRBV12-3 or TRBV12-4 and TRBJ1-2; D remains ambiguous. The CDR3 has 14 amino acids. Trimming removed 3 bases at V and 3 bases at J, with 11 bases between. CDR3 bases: TGTGCCAGCAGTTTCGAGGGTTTCGACTATGGCTACACCTTC. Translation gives CASSFEGFDYGYTF.

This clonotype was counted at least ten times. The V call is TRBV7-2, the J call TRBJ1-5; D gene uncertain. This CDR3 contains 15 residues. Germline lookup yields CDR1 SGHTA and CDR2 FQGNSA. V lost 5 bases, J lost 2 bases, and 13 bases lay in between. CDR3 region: CASSPQLARNQPQHF. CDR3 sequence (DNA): TGTGCCAGCAGCCCCCAGCTAGCGCGCAATCAGCCCCAGCATTTT.

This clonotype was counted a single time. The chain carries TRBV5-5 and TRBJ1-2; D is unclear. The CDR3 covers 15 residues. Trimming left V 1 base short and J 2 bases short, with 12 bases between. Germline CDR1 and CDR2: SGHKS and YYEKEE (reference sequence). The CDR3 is CASSLSGAPNYGYTF. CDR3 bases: TGTGCCAGCAGCTTGTCTGGTGCACCCAACTATGGCTACACCTTC.

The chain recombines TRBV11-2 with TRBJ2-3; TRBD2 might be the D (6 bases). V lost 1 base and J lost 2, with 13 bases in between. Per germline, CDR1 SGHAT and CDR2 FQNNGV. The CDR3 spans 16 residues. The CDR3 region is CASSLVVGSATDTQYF. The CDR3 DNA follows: TGTGCCAGCAGCTTAGTAGTCGGGAGTGCCACAGATACGCAGTATTTT.

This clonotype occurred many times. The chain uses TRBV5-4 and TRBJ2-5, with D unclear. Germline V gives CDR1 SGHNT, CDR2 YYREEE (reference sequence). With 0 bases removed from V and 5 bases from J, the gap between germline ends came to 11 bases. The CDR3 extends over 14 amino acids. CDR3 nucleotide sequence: TGTGCCAGCAGCTTGGCCAGGATAGGCGAGACCCAGTACTTC. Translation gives CASSLARIGETQYF. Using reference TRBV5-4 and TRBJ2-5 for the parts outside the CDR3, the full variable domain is ETGVTQSPTHLIKTRGQQVTLRCSSQSGHNTVSWYQQALGQGPQFIFQYYREEENGRGNFPPRFSGLQFPNYSSELNVNALELDDSALYLCASSLARIGETQYFGPGTRLLVL.

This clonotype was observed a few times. The CDR3 reads CASSLLAGAVTDTQYF. CDR3 DNA: TGTGCCAGCAGCTTACTGGCGGGGGCCGTCACAGATACGCAGTATTTT. The V and J genes are TRBV7-8 and TRBJ2-3, with a possible D match to TRBD2 (7 bases). This CDR3 spans 16 amino acids. Germline lookup yields CDR1 SGHVS and CDR2 FQNEAQ. V lost 2 bases and J 2 bases, leaving 14 bases between the germline ends.

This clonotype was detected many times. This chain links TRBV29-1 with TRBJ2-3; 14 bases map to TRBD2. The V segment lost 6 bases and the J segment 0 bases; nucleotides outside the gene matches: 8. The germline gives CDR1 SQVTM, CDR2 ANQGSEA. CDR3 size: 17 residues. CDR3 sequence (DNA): TGCAGCGTGTGGGGACTAGCGGGGGCTACTAGCACAGATACGCAGTATTTT. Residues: CSVWGLAGATSTDTQYF.

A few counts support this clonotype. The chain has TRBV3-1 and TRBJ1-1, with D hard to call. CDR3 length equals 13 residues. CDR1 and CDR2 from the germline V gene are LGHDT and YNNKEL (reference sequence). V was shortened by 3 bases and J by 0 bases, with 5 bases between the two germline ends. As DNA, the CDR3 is TGTGCCAGCAGCCAGATCCTGAACACTGAAGCTTTCTTT. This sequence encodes CASSQILNTEAFF. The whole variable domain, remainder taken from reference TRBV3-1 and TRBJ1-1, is DTAVSQTPKYLVTQMGNDKSIKCEQNLGHDTMYWYKQDSKKFLKIMFSYNNKELIINETVPNRFSPKSPDKAHLNLHINSLELGDSAVYFCASSQILNTEAFFGQGTRLTVV.

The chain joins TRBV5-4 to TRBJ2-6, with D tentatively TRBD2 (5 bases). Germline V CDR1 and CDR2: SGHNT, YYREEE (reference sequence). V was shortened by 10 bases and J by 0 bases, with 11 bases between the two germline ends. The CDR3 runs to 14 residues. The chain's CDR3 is CAVERGSGANVLTF. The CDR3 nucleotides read TGTGCCGTAGAACGGGGCTCTGGGGCCAACGTCCTGACTTTC. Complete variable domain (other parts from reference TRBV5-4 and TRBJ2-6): ETGVTQSPTHLIKTRGQQVTLRCSSQSGHNTVSWYQQALGQGPQFIFQYYREEENGRGNFPPRFSGLQFPNYSSELNVNALELDDSALYLCAVERGSGANVLTFGAGSRLTVL.

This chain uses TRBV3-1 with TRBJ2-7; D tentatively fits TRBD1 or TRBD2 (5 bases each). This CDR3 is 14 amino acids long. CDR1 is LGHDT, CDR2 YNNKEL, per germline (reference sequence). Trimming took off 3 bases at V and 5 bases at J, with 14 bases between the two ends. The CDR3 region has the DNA TGTGCCAGCAGCCATGGGACCTCCGACGACGAGCAGTACTTC. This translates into CASSHGTSDDEQYF.

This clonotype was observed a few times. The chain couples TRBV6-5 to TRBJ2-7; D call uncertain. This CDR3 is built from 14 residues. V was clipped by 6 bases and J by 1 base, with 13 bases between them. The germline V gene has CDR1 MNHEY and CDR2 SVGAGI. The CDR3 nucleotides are TGTGCCAGCAGCGTACGGCAGGCATCCTACGAGCAGTACTTC. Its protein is CASSVRQASYEQYF.

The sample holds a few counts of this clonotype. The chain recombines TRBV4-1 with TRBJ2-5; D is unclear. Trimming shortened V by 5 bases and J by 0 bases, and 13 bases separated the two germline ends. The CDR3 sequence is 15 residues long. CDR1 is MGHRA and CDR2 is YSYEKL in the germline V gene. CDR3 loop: CASSYQGQYQETQYF. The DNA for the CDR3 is TGCGCCAGCAGCTACCAAGGGCAGTACCAAGAGACCCAGTACTTC.

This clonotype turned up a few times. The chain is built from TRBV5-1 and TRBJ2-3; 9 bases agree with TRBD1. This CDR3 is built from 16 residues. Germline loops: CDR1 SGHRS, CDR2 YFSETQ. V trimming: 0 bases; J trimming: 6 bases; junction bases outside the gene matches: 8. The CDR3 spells CASSLAGQGGADTQYF. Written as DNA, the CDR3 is TGCGCCAGCAGCTTGGCGGGACAGGGAGGGGCTGATACGCAGTATTTT.

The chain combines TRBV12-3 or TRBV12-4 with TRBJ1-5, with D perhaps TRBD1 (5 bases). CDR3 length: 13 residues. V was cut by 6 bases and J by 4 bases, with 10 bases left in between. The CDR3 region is CASSGAWNQPQHF. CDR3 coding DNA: TGTGCCAGCAGCGGGGCGTGGAATCAGCCCCAGCATTTT.

The CDR3: CSVQTVGGSPLHF. DNA of the CDR3: TGCAGCGTACAAACAGTGGGAGGCTCACCCCTCCACTTT. The V call is TRBV29-1, the J call TRBJ1-6; D remains unclear. The CDR3 consists of 13 residues. Germline CDR1 is SQVTM and CDR2 is ANQGSEA. The V end was cut by 6 bases, the J end by 10 bases, with 16 bases between.

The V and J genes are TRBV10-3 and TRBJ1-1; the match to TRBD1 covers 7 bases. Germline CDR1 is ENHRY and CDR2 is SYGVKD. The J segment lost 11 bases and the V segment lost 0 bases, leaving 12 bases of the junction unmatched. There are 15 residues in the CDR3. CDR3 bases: TGTGCCATCAGTGAGTCTACAGGGGCGGGGGTACGGGCTTTCTTT. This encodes CAISESTGAGVRAFF.

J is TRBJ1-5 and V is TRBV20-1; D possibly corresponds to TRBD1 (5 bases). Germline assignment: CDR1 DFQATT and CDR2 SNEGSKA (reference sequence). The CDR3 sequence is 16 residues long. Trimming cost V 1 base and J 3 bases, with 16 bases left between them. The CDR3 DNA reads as TGCAGTGCTAGAGGGCCAAGGGGCTCCTCCAATCAGCCCCAGCATTTT. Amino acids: CSARGPRGSSNQPQHF.

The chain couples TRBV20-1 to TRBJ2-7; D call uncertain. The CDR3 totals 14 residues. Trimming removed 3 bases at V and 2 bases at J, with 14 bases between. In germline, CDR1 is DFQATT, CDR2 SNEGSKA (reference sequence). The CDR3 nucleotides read TGCAGTGCTAGGGACGGCCCTATGGCCTACGAGCAGTACTTC. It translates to CSARDGPMAYEQYF.

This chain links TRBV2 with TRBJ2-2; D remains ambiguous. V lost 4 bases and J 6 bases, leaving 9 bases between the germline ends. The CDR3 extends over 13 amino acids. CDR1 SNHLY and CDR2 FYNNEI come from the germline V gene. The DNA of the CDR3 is TGTGCCAGCAGTGGGTTAGTCCCCGGGGAGCTGTTTTTT. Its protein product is CASSGLVPGELFF.

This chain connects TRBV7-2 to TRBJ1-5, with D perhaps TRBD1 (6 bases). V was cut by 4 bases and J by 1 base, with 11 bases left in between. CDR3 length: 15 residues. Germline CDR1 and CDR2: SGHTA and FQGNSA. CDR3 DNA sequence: TGTGCCAGCAGCTGGAGGGGGGGAAGCAATCAGCCCCAGCATTTT. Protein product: CASSWRGGSNQPQHF.